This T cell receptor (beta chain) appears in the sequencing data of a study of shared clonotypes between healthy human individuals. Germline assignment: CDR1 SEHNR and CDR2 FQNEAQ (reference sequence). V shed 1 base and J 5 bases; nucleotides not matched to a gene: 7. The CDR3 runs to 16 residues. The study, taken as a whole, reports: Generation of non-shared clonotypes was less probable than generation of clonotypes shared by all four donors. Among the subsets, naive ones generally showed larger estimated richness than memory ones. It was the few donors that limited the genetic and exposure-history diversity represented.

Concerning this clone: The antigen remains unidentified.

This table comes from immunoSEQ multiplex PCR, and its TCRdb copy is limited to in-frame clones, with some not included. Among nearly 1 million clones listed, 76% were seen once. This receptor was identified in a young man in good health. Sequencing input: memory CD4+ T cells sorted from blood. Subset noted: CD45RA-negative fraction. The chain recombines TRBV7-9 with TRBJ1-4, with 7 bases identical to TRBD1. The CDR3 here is CASSLEGTVLNEKLFF. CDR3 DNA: TGTGCCAGCAGCTTAGAGGGGACAGTCCTGAATGAAAAACTGTTTTTT.